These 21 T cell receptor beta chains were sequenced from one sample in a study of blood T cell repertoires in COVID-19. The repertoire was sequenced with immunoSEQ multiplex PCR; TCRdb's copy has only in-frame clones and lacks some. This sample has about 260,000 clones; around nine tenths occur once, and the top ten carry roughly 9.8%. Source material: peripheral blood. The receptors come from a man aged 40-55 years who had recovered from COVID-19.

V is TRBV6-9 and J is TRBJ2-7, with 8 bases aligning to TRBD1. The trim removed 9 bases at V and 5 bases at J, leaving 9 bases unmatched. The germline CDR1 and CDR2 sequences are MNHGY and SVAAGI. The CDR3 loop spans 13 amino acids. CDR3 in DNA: TGTGCCAGTCACGCCGGGACAGGCAACGAGCAGTACTTC. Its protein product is CASHAGTGNEQYF.

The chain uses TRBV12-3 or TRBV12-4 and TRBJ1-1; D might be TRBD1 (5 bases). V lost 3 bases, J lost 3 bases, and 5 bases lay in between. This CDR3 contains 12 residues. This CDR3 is CASSFRDTEAFF. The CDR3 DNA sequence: TGTGCCAGCAGTTTCAGGGACACTGAAGCTTTCTTT.

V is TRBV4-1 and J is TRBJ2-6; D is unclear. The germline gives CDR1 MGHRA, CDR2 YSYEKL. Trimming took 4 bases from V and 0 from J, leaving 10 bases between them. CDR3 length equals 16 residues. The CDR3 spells CASSPSGRSGANVLTF. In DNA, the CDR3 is TGCGCCAGCAGCCCTTCCGGTCGCTCTGGGGCCAACGTCCTGACTTTC.

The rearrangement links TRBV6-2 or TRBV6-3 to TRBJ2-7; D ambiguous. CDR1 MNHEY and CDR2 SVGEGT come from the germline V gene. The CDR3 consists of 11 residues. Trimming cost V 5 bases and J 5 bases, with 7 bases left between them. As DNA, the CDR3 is TGTGCCAGCAGTGCTACTCACGAGCAGTACTTC. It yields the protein CASSATHEQYF.

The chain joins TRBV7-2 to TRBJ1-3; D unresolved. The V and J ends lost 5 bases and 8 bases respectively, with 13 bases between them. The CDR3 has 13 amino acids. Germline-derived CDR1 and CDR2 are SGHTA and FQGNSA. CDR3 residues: CASSPTNRHTIYF. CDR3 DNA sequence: TGTGCCAGCAGCCCGACAAACCGGCACACCATATATTTT.

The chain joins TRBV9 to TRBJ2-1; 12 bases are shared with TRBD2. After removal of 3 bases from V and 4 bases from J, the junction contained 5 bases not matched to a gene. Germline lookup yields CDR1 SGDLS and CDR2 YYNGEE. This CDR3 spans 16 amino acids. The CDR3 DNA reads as TGTGCCAGCAGCGGAGGGACTAGCGGGTTGTACAATGAGCAGTTCTTC. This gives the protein CASSGGTSGLYNEQFF.

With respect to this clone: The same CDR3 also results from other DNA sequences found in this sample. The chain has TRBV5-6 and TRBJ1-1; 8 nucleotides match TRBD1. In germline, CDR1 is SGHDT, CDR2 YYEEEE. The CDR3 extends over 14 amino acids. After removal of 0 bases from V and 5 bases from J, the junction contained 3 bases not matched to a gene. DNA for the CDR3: TGTGCCAGCAGCTTGGCAGGGGGCAGGACTGAAGCTTTCTTT. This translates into CASSLAGGRTEAFF.

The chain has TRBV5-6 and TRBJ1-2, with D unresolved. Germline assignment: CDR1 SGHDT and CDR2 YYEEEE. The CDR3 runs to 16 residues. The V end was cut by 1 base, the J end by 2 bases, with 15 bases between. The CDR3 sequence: CASSLPQVRWNYGYTF. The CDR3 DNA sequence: TGTGCCAGCAGCTTGCCCCAGGTTCGGTGGAACTATGGCTACACCTTC.

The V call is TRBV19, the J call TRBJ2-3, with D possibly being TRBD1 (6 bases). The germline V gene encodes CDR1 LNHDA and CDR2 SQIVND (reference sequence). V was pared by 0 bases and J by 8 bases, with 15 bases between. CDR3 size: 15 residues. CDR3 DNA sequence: TGTGCCAGTAGTATAGATCTGGGGGCTTCCGGTACGCAGTATTTT. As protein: CASSIDLGASGTQYF.

CDR3: CASSLAGVVSEQYF. CDR3 nucleotide sequence: TGTGCCAGCAGTTTAGCGGGGGTCGTCTCCGAGCAGTACTTC. The V gene is TRBV6-2 or TRBV6-3, the J gene TRBJ2-7; 9 bases are a match to TRBD2. This CDR3 comprises 14 residues. V was pared by 4 bases and J by 6 bases, with 7 bases of the junction left unmatched. Germline-derived CDR1 and CDR2 are MNHEY and SVGEGT.

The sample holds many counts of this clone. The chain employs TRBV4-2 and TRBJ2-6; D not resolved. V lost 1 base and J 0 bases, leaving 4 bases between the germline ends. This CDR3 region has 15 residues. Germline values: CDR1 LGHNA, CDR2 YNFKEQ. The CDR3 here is CASSQAGSGANVLTF. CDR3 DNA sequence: TGTGCCAGCAGCCAAGCAGGCTCTGGGGCCAACGTCCTGACTTTC.

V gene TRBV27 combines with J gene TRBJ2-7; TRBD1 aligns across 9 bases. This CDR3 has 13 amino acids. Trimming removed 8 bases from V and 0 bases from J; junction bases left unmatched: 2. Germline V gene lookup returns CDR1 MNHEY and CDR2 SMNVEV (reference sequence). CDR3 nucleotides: TGTGCCAGCGGGACAGGGTTCTCCTACGAGCAGTACTTC. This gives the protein CASGTGFSYEQYF.

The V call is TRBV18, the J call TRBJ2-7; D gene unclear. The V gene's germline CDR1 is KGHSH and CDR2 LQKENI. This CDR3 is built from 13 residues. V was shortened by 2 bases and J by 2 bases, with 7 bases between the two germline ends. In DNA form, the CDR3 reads TGTGCCAGCTCACCAGGGCAGACCTACGAGCAGTACTTC. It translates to CASSPGQTYEQYF.

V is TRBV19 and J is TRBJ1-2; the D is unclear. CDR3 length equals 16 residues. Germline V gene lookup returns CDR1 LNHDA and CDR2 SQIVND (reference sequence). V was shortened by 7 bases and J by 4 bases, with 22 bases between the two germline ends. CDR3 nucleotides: TGTGCCAGTATAAAATCGCCAGGTCGATCAATCTATGGCTACACCTTC. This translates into CASIKSPGRSIYGYTF.

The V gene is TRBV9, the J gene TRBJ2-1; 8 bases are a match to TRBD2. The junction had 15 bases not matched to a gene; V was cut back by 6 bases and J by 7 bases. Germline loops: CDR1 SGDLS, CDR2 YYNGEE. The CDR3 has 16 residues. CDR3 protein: CASIPTGAGERNEQFF. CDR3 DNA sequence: TGTGCCAGCATCCCGACTGGAGCGGGAGAGCGGAATGAGCAGTTCTTC.

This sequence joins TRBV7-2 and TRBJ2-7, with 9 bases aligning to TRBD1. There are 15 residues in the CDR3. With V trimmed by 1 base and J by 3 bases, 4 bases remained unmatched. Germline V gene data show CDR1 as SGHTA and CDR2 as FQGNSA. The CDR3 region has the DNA TGTGCCAGCAGCTTAGACAGGGGGCAAGTCTACGAGCAGTACTTC. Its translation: CASSLDRGQVYEQYF.

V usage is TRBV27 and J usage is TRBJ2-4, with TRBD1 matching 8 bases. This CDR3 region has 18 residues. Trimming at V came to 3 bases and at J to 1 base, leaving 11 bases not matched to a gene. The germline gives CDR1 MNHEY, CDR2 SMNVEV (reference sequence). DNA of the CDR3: TGTGCCAGCAGTTTTATCGGACAGGGTGGTATGGCCAAAAACATTCAGTACTTC. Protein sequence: CASSFIGQGGMAKNIQYF.

This CDR3 reads CASSPTPRGNQPQHF. CDR3 sequence (DNA): TGTGCCAGCTCCCCCACGCCGAGAGGCAATCAGCCCCAGCATTTT. This rearrangement joins TRBV7-9 to TRBJ1-5; D gene unclear. CDR1 SEHNR and CDR2 FQNEAQ come from the germline V gene (reference sequence). The CDR3 covers 15 residues. V lost 8 bases to trimming and J lost 2 bases, with 16 bases between them.

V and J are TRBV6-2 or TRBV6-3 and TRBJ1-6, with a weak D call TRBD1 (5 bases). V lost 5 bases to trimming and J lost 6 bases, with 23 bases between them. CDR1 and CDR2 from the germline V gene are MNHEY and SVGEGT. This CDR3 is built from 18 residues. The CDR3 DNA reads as TGTGCCAGCAGTCTCTCCCCCGAATGGACACCGATTAATTCACCCCTCCACTTT. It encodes CASSLSPEWTPINSPLHF.

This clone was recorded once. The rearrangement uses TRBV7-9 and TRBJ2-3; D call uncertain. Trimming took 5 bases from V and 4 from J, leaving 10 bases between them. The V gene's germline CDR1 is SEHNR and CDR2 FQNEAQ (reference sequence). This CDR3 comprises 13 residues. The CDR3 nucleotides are TGTGCCAGCAGCCCCGCCCCAGCAGATACGCAGTATTTT. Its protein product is CASSPAPADTQYF. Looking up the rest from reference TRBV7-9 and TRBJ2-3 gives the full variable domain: DTGVSQNPRHKITKRGQNVTFRCDPISEHNRLYWYRQTLGQGPEFLTYFQNEAQLEKSRLLSDRFSAERPKGSFSTLEIQRTEQGDSAMYLCASSPAPADTQYFGPGTRLTVL.

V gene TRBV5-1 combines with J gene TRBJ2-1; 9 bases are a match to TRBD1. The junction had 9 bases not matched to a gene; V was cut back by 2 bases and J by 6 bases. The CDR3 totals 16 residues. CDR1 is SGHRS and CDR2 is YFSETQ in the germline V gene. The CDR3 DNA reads TGCGCCAGCAGCTTCGCCGGGACAGGGTATGTCAATGAGCAGTTCTTC. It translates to CASSFAGTGYVNEQFF. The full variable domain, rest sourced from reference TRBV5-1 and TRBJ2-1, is KAGVTQTPRYLIKTRGQQVTLSCSPISGHRSVSWYQQTPGQGLQFLFEYFSETQRNKGNFPGRFSGRQFSNSRSEMNVSTLELGDSALYLCASSFAGTGYVNEQFFGPGTRLTVL.